Given below is one T cell receptor (beta chain) in context. Its antigen is still unknown. The record originates from a study of PD-1 blockade in classical Hodgkin lymphoma. Each and every patient relapsed after autologous stem cell transplantation, and patients got differing brentuximab vedotin exposure. The table came from immunoSEQ multiplex PCR; TCRdb's copy has only in-frame clones and leaves some out. The table includes approximately 60,000 clones, around 88% detected once. The study, taken as a whole, reports: Diminished baseline TCR diversity has been reported in newly diagnosed patients relative to healthy donors. Patients with a complete response exhibited baseline diversity comparable to newly diagnosed patients.

Per the germline V gene, CDR1 is SGHNT and CDR2 is YYREEE (reference sequence). V shed 4 bases and J 3 bases; nucleotides not matched to a gene: 5. CDR3 size: 15 residues. The TCR comes from a human donor with classical Hodgkin lymphoma. Specimen: peripheral blood mononuclear cells (PBMCs), collected at baseline. The gene calls are TRBV5-4 and TRBJ2-1, with 9 bases aligning to TRBD2. This chain's CDR3 is CASSLVAGDYNEQFF. The CDR3 nucleotides are TGTGCCAGCAGCCTAGTAGCGGGGGACTACAATGAGCAGTTCTTC.